The entry below describes one T cell receptor (beta chain). This receptor's antigen is unknown. Base qualities were left out, and no much larger clone turns up one base away. According to the study, the label for this sample's treatment or condition signals: live attenuated yellow fever vaccine strain. PBMCs were isolated from peripheral blood using a standard Ficoll-Paque protocol. CD4 and CD8 T-cell fractions were isolated with Dynabeads CD4 and CD8 positive selection kits. RNA was extracted with TriZol from bulk PBMCs, CD4 and CD8 fractions, and dextramer-positive and dextramer-negative fractions. The trim is 4 bases for V and 0 bases for J, with a gap of 7 bases between the germline ends. Taken from cysteine to phenylalanine, the CDR3 has 14 residues. Solely the CDR3 DNA is kept, with 42 bases framed from the first base. From the germline V gene, CDR1 is MDHEN and CDR2 is SYDVKM. This sample is part of a study of T cells after yellow fever vaccination (dated by TCRdb to the late 2010s). Notes on the research overall: The SMART-Seq v4 Ultra Low Input RNA kit was used to prepare libraries from fractions with low cell numbers. To follow T-cell clones before and after primary and booster YFV17D yellow fever vaccination, bulk TCR alpha and beta repertoires were sequenced over time. Blood was drawn at multiple timepoints before and after primary and secondary immunization, with bulk PBMC replicates and cell subsets isolated. Two healthy male donors, one aged 18 to 29 and one aged 30 to 40 years, were included in the cohort. Study-wide findings and limitations: After the booster, most of the clones that had expanded following primary vaccination were detected again (almost 98% of CD4 and around 90% of CD8), which suggests that memory was broadly maintained. Computational filtering was needed because FACS-sorted repertoires could contain abundant contaminating clonotypes from the bulk population. Because only a couple of donors were included in the study, the extent to which the findings can be generalized is limited. The secondary T-cell response was found to be weaker but faster than the primary response, with a peak reached on day 5 rather than on day 15. A small share of clonotypes occurred in both CD4 and CD8 compartments, likely arising from convergent recombination.

TCR cDNA was made using 5'RACE template switching, a step that added a universal primer site and unique molecular identifiers. Priming for cDNA synthesis came from both the TCR alpha and TCR beta constant segments. Two PCR steps were used to amplify libraries, with sample barcodes and sequencing adapters being added in the second step. Libraries were sequenced on Illumina HiSeq 2500 (2x100 bp) or NovaSeq (2x150 bp). The authors' pipeline ran thus. Demultiplexing of reads and collapsing into UMI consensus sequences were performed with MIGEC, and V(D)J alignment was carried out with MiXCR. Clonotypes responding to the vaccine were identified with edgeR on replicate PBMC samples, with the criteria of FDR below 0.01 and a log2 fold change above 5 up to day 15. CD4 or CD8 identity was assigned to each bulk clonotype according to whether the clonotype was present at higher abundance in the sequenced CD4 repertoire or the sequenced CD8 repertoire. TCRdb applied fastp at Q25 and MiXCR to the public reads, then kept only in-frame beta chains. Each CDR3 protein appears once, grouped with its most common genes and DNA. None of the V and J calls come from the authors' own analysis; TCRdb made them. The sample yields 300,000 or so distinct CDR3 sequences; approximately 12% were counted once. About 0.54% of the sample is in the top ten clones.

Sequenced material: CD4+ T cells sorted from PBMCs, taken 45 days after the yellow fever booster vaccination. The source is a man aged 30-40 years who received the YFV17D yellow fever vaccine. The chain couples TRBV28 to TRBJ1-3; no D gene call is confident. Read as DNA, the sequence is TGTGCCAGCAGTTCTCACCACTCTGGAAACACCATATATTTT. This gives the protein CASSSHHSGNTIYF.